This T cell receptor beta chain was found in a study of blood T cell repertoires in COVID-19. Study in general: The United States, Italy and Spain provided the acute and convalescent COVID-19 samples.

The protocol was immunoSEQ multiplex PCR, while the TCRdb copy is restricted to in-frame clones and leaves out a portion. This sample has more than 200,000 clones, with roughly 83% found just once. The CDR3 spans 14 residues. Germline lookup yields CDR1 LGHDT and CDR2 YNNKEL (reference sequence). The germline V and J ends were trimmed by 0 bases and 6 bases, with 12 bases remaining between them. This chain uses TRBV3-1 (or the pseudogene TRBV3-2) with TRBJ2-7; a weak D match, TRBD2 (5 bases). The receptor's source is a woman in her sixties or seventies with active or convalescent COVID-19. Sequenced: peripheral blood. The CDR3 sequence is CASSQDGGGSEQYF. CDR3 coding DNA: TGTGCCAGCAGCCAAGATGGAGGAGGCAGCGAGCAGTACTTC.